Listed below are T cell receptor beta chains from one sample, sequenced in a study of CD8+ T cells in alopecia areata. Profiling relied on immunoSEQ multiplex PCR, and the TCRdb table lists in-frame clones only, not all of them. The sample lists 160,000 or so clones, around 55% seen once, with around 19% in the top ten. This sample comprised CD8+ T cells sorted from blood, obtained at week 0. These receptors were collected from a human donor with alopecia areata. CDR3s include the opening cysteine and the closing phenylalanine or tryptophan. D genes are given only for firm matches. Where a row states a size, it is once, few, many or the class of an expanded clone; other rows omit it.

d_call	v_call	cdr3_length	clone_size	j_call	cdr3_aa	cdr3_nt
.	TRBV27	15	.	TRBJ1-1	CASSLSKRGGTEAFF	TGTGCCAGCAGTTTATCGAAGCGGGGCGGCACTGAAGCTTTCTTT
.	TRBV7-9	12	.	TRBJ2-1	CASLKGYNEQFF	TGTGCCAGCCTGAAGGGGTACAATGAGCAGTTCTTC
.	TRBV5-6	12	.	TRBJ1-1	CASSLGDTEAFF	TGTGCCAGCAGCTTAGGGGACACTGAAGCTTTCTTT
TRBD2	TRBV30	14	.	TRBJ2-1	CAWKIAGANNEQFF	TGTGCCTGGAAAATAGCGGGGGCAAACAATGAGCAGTTCTTC
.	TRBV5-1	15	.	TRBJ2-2	CASSPDPGNTGELFF	TGCGCCAGCAGCCCGGACCCCGGGAACACCGGGGAGCTGTTTTTT
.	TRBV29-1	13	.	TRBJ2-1	CSDVSGHRNEQFF	TGCAGCGATGTCTCGGGACATCGAAATGAGCAGTTCTTC
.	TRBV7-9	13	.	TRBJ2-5	CASSLDLTGTQYF	TGTGCCAGCAGCTTAGATCTTACGGGTACCCAGTACTTC
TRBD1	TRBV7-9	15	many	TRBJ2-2	CASSFGTGESGELFF	TGTGCCAGCAGCTTCGGGACAGGGGAATCCGGGGAGCTGTTTTTT
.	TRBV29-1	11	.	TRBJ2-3	CSAHDTYTQYF	TGCAGCGCGCACGACACCTATACGCAGTATTTT
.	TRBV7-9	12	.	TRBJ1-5	CASSLGSQPQHF	TGTGCCAGCAGCTTAGGTTCCCAGCCCCAGCATTTT
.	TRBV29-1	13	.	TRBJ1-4	CSVVGGLGEKLFF	TGCAGCGTTGTCGGGGGGCTTGGTGAAAAACTGTTTTTT
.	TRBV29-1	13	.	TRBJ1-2	CSVEVPGRDGYTF	TGCAGCGTTGAGGTCCCGGGGAGGGATGGCTACACCTTC
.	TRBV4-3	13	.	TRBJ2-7	CASSQDRPYEQYF	TGCGCCAGCAGCCAAGATAGACCTTACGAGCAGTACTTC
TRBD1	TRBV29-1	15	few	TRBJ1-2	CSVDPTGDSNYGYTF	TGCAGCGTTGATCCCACAGGGGACTCTAACTATGGCTACACCTTC
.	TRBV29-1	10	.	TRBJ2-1	CSVVVNEQFF	TGCAGCGTTGTGGTCAATGAGCAGTTCTTC
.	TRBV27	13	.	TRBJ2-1	CASSQRGRGEQFF	TGTGCCAGCAGTCAAAGGGGCCGGGGTGAGCAGTTCTTC
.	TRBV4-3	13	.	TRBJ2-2	CASSQDRAGELFF	TGCGCCAGCAGCCAAGATAGAGCCGGGGAGCTGTTTTTT
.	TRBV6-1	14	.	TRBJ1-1	CASSVWELNTEAFF	TGTGCCAGCAGTGTCTGGGAATTGAACACTGAAGCTTTCTTT
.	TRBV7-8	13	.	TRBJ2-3	CASSYPTADTQYF	TGTGCCAGCAGCTACCCGACTGCAGATACGCAGTATTTT
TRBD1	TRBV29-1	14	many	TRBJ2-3	CSVETGDGSDTQYF	TGCAGCGTTGAGACAGGGGATGGGTCAGATACGCAGTATTTT
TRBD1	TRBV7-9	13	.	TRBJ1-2	CAGSGTGSYGYTF	TGTGCCGGAAGCGGGACAGGGAGCTATGGCTACACCTTC
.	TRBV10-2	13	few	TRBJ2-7	CASSTGNGYEQYF	TGCGCCAGCAGTACAGGGAACGGCTACGAGCAGTACTTC
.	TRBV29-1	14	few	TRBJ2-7	CSFEIRTYSYEQYF	TGCAGCTTTGAAATCCGGACCTACTCCTACGAGCAGTACTTC
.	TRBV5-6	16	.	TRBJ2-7	CASSPAWDGMLYEQYF	TGTGCCAGCAGCCCAGCCTGGGACGGGATGCTATACGAGCAGTACTTC
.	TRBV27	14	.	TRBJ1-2	CASSPPGPVYGYTF	TGTGCCAGCAGTCCCCCGGGGCCGGTCTATGGCTACACCTTC
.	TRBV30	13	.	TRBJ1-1	CACRINLGTEAFF	TGTGCCTGCCGAATAAACTTAGGCACTGAAGCTTTCTTT
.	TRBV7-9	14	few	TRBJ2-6	CASSLSSGANVLTF	TGTGCCAGCAGCTTAAGCTCTGGGGCCAACGTCCTGACTTTC
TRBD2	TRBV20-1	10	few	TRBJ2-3	CSARSGEWYF	TGCAGTGCGAGGAGCGGGGAATGGTATTTT
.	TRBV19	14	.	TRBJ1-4	CASSVPGLYEKLFF	TGTGCCAGTAGTGTCCCGGGCTTATATGAAAAACTGTTTTTT
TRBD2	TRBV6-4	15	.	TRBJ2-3	CASSDSGLATDTQYF	TGTGCCAGCAGTGACAGTGGACTAGCAACAGATACGCAGTATTTT
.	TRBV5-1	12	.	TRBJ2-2	CASSLNSGELFF	TGCGCCAGCAGCTTGAATTCCGGGGAGCTGTTTTTT
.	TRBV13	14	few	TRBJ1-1	CASSARQRNTEAFF	TGTGCCAGCAGCGCCAGACAGAGAAACACTGAAGCTTTCTTT
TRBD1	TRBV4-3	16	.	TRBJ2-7	CASSQDRQGRAYEQYF	TGCGCCAGCAGCCAAGATCGACAGGGGAGAGCCTACGAGCAGTACTTC
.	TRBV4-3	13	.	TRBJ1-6	CASSQVEDSPLHF	TGCGCCAGCAGCCAAGTAGAAGATTCACCCCTCCACTTT
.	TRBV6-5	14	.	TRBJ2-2	CASRRQAAVRELFF	TGTGCCAGCAGGCGACAGGCCGCCGTCAGGGAGCTGTTTTTT
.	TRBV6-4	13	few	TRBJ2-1	CASSEGAYNEQFF	TGTGCCAGCAGTGAGGGGGCCTACAATGAGCAGTTCTTC
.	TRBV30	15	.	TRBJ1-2	CAWSVSPNGAGGYTF	TGTGCCTGGAGTGTATCACCCAACGGGGCGGGAGGCTACACCTTC
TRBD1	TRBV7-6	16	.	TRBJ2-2	CASSPSPGGYTGELFF	TGTGCCAGCAGCCCCTCCCCAGGGGGTTACACCGGGGAGCTGTTTTTT
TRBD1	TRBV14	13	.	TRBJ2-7	CASSQTGAYEQYF	TGTGCCAGCAGTCAGACAGGGGCCTACGAGCAGTACTTC
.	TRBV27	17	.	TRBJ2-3	CASSFRLASDGTDTQYF	TGTGCCAGCAGTTTCCGGCTAGCGTCCGATGGCACAGATACGCAGTATTTT
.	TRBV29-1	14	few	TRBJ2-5	CSVDSGQPQETQYF	TGCAGCGTTGACTCTGGACAGCCCCAAGAGACCCAGTACTTC
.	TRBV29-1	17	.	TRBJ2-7	CSVESGTSAYSPYEQYF	TGCAGCGTTGAAAGTGGGACCTCCGCATATTCCCCCTACGAGCAGTACTTC
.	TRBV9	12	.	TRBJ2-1	CASSVGGHEQFF	TGTGCCAGCAGCGTAGGTGGTCATGAGCAGTTCTTC
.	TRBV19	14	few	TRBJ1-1	CASSIGHKITEAFF	TGTGCCAGTAGTATTGGGCACAAAATCACTGAAGCTTTCTTT
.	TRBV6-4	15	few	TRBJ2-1	CASSDKSSSYNEQFF	TGTGCCAGCAGTGATAAAAGCAGCTCCTACAATGAGCAGTTCTTC
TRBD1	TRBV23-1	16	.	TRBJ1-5	CASSQRTGVTNQPQHF	TGCGCCAGCAGTCAAAGGACAGGGGTGACCAATCAGCCCCAGCATTTT
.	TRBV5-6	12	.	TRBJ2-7	CASSLGTGEQYF	TGTGCCAGCAGCTTGGGTACAGGCGAGCAGTACTTC